Presented here are 17 T cell receptor beta chains from one specimen sequenced in a study of T cells in women clearing cervical HPV infection. Clones were sequenced by immunoSEQ multiplex PCR, and TCRdb holds only the in-frame ones, with some missing. This repertoire includes fewer than 30,000 clones. The sequencing input was blood buffy coat. The receptors shown here come from a woman between 18 and 70 years old with a cervical HPV16 infection that either progressed to CIN3+ or cleared (not recorded which).

Concerning this clone: The CDR3 extends 3 residues past the end of the read, so its final part is completed from the germline J gene. The chain recombines TRBV6-1 with TRBJ1-1; TRBD1 might be the D (6 bases). This CDR3 is 13 amino acids long. The V end was cut by 2 bases, the J end by 3 bases, with 7 bases between. The germline CDR1 and CDR2 sequences are MNHNS and SASEGT. Partial CDR3 DNA: TGTGCCAGCAGTGAACAGGGGTACACTGAA. Translated, it gives CASSEQGYTE. The whole CDR3 reads CASSEQGYTEAFF.

Regarding this clone: The read comes to an end 3 residues before the CDR3 does, leaving the germline J gene to fill in the end. The chain has TRBV7-9 and TRBJ2-7, with D maybe TRBD1 (6 bases). The CDR3 spans 13 residues. Deletions cut 3 bases from V and 4 bases from J, with 10 bases between. CDR1 and CDR2 (germline): SEHNR, FQNEAQ (reference sequence). CDR3: CASSFTGLYEQYF. The DNA read from the CDR3 is TGTGCCAGCAGCTTCACAGGGTTGTACGAG.

With regard to this clone: With the read ending 3 residues before the CDR3 end, the germline J gene is used to fill in that end. The chain combines TRBV6-2 or TRBV6-3 with TRBJ2-7, with 8 bases identical to TRBD1. Germline V CDR1 and CDR2: MNHEY, SVGEGT. The J segment lost 4 bases and the V segment lost 4 bases, leaving 6 bases of the junction unmatched. CDR3 size: 14 residues. CDR3 DNA (partial): TGTGCCAGCAGTTCGGCAGGGGGCATTTACGAG. Protein: CASSSAGGIYE. The complete CDR3 sequence is CASSSAGGIYEQYF.

In the case of this clone: Read data end 3 residues before the CDR3 end; the end is taken from the germline J gene. The chain uses TRBV5-1 and TRBJ2-5, with 9 bases lining up with TRBD1. After removal of 0 bases from V and 3 bases from J, the junction contained 6 bases not matched to a gene. The CDR3 is 16 amino acids. CDR1 and CDR2 from the germline V gene are SGHRS and YFSETQ. The CDR3 protein is CASSLGVGTGKETQYF. CDR3 DNA (partial): TGCGCCAGCAGCTTGGGGGTCGGGACAGGGAAAGAGACC.

With respect to this clone: An end of the junction differs from the germline gene, which may be a read error. The read terminates 3 residues ahead of where the CDR3 ends, so the germline J gene completes it. This sequence joins TRBV7-7 and TRBJ2-5; D possibly corresponds to TRBD1 (5 bases). The germline V gene has CDR1 SSHAT and CDR2 FNYEAQ (reference sequence). The length of the CDR3 is 15 residues. Here the CDR3 reads CASSLIEAGQETQYF. The DNA read from the CDR3 is TGTGCTAGCAGCTTGATAGAGGCAGGGCAAGAGACC.

A note on this clone: The CDR3 extends 3 residues past the end of the read, so its final part is completed from the germline J gene. This chain connects TRBV5-1 to TRBJ2-1, with D perhaps matching TRBD2 (6 bases). This CDR3 is 16 amino acids long. Looked up from germline, CDR1 is SGHRS and CDR2 is YFSETQ. Trimming pared 6 bases from V and 5 bases from J, leaving 21 bases between. The sequenced part of the CDR3 DNA is TGCGCCAGCACACTTATGACGGGACTGGTTGACAATGAG. Its protein is CASTLMTGLVDNE. The complete CDR3 protein is CASTLMTGLVDNEQFF.

Of note for this clone: The DNA ends 3 residues before the CDR3 does, and the rest of the CDR3 is filled in from the germline J gene. V is TRBV18 and J is TRBJ2-7; 8 bases are a match to TRBD1. CDR1 and CDR2 (germline): KGHSH, LQKENI. Trimming at V came to 3 bases and at J to 3 bases, leaving 4 bases not matched to a gene. The CDR3 extends over 14 amino acids. Here the CDR3 reads CASSPGQARYEQYF. The sequenced part of the CDR3 DNA is TGTGCCAGCTCACCGGGACAGGCGCGCTACGAG.

On this clone: With the read ending 3 residues before the CDR3 end, the germline J gene is used to fill in that end. The chain has TRBV30 and TRBJ1-2; possibly TRBD1 for D (6 bases). The CDR3 runs to 14 residues. Trimming removed 1 base at V and 6 bases at J, with 15 bases between. Germline lookup yields CDR1 GTSNPN and CDR2 SVGIG (reference sequence). This CDR3 reads CAWSAGAGVDGYTF. The DNA read from the CDR3 is TGTGCCTGGAGTGCCGGGGCAGGGGTCGATGGC.

Comments on this clone: The missing CDR3 end, 3 residues past where the read stops, is filled in from the germline J gene. This chain connects TRBV2 to TRBJ2-3, with TRBD1 matching 7 bases. Looked up from germline, CDR1 is SNHLY and CDR2 is FYNNEI. This CDR3 contains 15 residues. Incomplete CDR3 DNA: TGTGCCAGCAGTGATTCGGGACAGTACCAAGAGACG. The encoded protein is CASSDSGQYQET. The whole CDR3 region reads CASSDSGQYQETQYF.

A remark on this clone: The read is 3 residues too short to cover the CDR3 end, so that end is filled in from the germline J gene. This chain joins TRBV30 and TRBJ1-1; the D is unclear. The V gene lost 3 bases and the J gene lost 7 bases, with 12 bases spanning the gap. There are 12 residues in the CDR3. Looked up from germline, CDR1 is GTSNPN and CDR2 is SVGIG (reference sequence). The CDR3 protein is CAWSVGRDEAFF. The DNA read from the CDR3 is TGTGCCTGGAGCGTCGGGCGGGATGAA. Drawing the rest from reference TRBV30 and TRBJ1-1, the complete variable domain is SQTIHQWPATLVQPVGSPLSLECTVEGTSNPNLYWYRQAAGRGLQLLFYSVGIGQISSEVPQNLSASRPQDRQFILSSKKLLLSDSGFYLCAWSVGRDEAFFGQGTRLTVV.

As to this clone: The observed sequence ends 3 residues before the CDR3 terminus, with the missing tail filled in from the germline J gene. The chain employs TRBV30 and TRBJ2-1; TRBD2 agrees at 10 bases. Germline-derived CDR1 and CDR2 are GTSNPN and SVGIG (reference sequence). Losses at the gene ends were 3 bases for V and 7 bases for J; bases not matched to a gene: 12. CDR3 size: 16 residues. The CDR3 bases that were read are TGTGCCTGGAGCCCGTCAGTACTAGCGGGGCTTAATGAG. Its translation: CAWSPSVLAGLNE. The CDR3 reads in full as CAWSPSVLAGLNEQFF.

The sequenced part of the CDR3 DNA is TGTGCCAGCGCAACCGGGACAGGGGGCTCCTACGAG. Its protein is CASATGTGGSYE. The whole CDR3 region reads CASATGTGGSYEQYF. The chain recombines TRBV2 with TRBJ2-7, with 11 bases lining up with TRBD1. The read terminates 3 residues ahead of where the CDR3 ends, so the germline J gene completes it. The CDR3 length is 15 residues. Per germline, CDR1 SNHLY and CDR2 FYNNEI. V shed 8 bases and J 0 bases; nucleotides not matched to a gene: 6.

Details on this clone: The read ends 3 residues shy of where the CDR3 ends; the end is completed using the germline J gene. The chain uses TRBV2 and TRBJ1-2, with D possibly matching TRBD1 (5 bases). This CDR3 region has 12 residues. Germline CDR1 reads SNHLY; CDR2 reads FYNNEI. Trimming stripped 5 bases from V and 6 bases from J, with 10 bases between. The sequenced part of the CDR3 DNA is TGTGCCAGCAGTCCCGGGACTAATGGC. This translates into CASSPGTNG. In full, the CDR3 is CASSPGTNGYTF.

The sequenced CDR3 bases are TGTGCCAGCAGTGAAGGGCTGATTGTCGGGTATGGC. Encoded protein: CASSEGLIVGYG. The complete CDR3 reads CASSEGLIVGYGYTF. The chain combines TRBV6-1 with TRBJ1-2; D is unclear. The read comes to an end 3 residues before the CDR3 does, leaving the germline J gene to fill in the end. The CDR3 runs 15 residues. The V and J ends lost 1 base and 5 bases respectively, with 14 bases between them. Germline values: CDR1 MNHNS, CDR2 SASEGT.

As concerns this clone: The observed sequence ends 3 residues before the CDR3 terminus, with the missing tail filled in from the germline J gene. V and J are TRBV30 and TRBJ1-3, with 8 bases lining up with TRBD1. The CDR3 is made up of 13 amino acids. Germline V gene data show CDR1 as GTSNPN and CDR2 as SVGIG (reference sequence). CDR3 region: CAWSVQSRGLIYF. CDR3 bases read: TGTGCCTGGAGTGTACAATCCAGGGGGCTT.

On this clone: The read ends 3 residues before the CDR3 terminus; that terminus is restored from the germline J gene. The rearrangement links TRBV11-3 to TRBJ2-2; D perhaps matches TRBD1 (6 bases). The V gene lost 6 bases and the J gene lost 6 bases, with 14 bases spanning the gap. Germline V gene sequence: CDR1 SGHNT, CDR2 YENEEA. The CDR3 contains 14 residues. The DNA read from the CDR3 is TGTGCCAGCAGGCCCGGGACACGGGCCGGGGAG. Translating it yields CASRPGTRAGE. The whole CDR3 region reads CASRPGTRAGELFF. The entire variable domain, with the rest obtained from reference TRBV11-3 and TRBJ2-2, is as follows: EAGVVQSPRYKIIEKKQPVAFWCNPISGHNTLYWYLQNLGQGPELLIRYENEEAVDDSQLPKDRFSAERLKGVDSTLKIQPAELGDSAVYLCASRPGTRAGELFFGEGSRLTVL.

In the case of this clone: The read is 3 residues too short to cover the CDR3 end, so that end is filled in from the germline J gene. V usage is TRBV18 and J usage is TRBJ1-4; 8 bases align to TRBD1. The CDR3 runs 18 residues. The germline CDR1 and CDR2 sequences are KGHSH and LQKENI. CDR3 sequence: CASSPQGTGGGTNSPLFF. CDR3 DNA (partial): TGTGCCAGCTCACCACAAGGGACAGGAGGAGGAACAAATTCACCA.